One TCR beta chain is described in this entry. After removal of 5 bases from V and 7 bases from J, the junction contained 8 bases not matched to a gene. Looked up from germline, CDR1 is LGHNA and CDR2 is YSLEER. The CDR3 extends over 14 amino acids. This sample is drawn from a study of blood T cell repertoires in COVID-19. Background on the study: There were acute and convalescent COVID-19 samples, and they came from the United States, Italy and Spain.

In the original workflow: Quantification of nucleated cells was approximated via reference gene primer amplification. TCRdb keeps only in-frame clones here, not all; method: immunoSEQ multiplex PCR. V and J calls and clone size are given by that table; D and trimming were obtained from the DNA. The profile shows about 250,000 clones, 70% to 90% of them singletons. V usage is TRBV4-3 and J usage is TRBJ1-1; TRBD1 matches 9 bases. The origin of this receptor is a woman between 40 and 50 years old who had recovered from COVID-19. Sequences were obtained from peripheral blood. For the CDR3, the DNA is TGCGCCAGCAGCTTTGGACAGGGGAGTTATGAAGCTTTCTTT. As protein: CASSFGQGSYEAFF.